Only a few counts were recorded for the clone carrying this T cell receptor beta chain. These data originate in a study of T cells after yellow fever vaccination. Germline CDR1 and CDR2: DFQATT and SNEGSKA (reference sequence). The CDR3 covers 16 residues. Trimming left V 5 bases short and J 2 bases short, with 20 bases between. TCRdb redid the calling of the 5' RACE reads with MiXCR, one entry per CDR3 protein. The sample holds around 550,000 distinct CDR3 sequences; less than 20% are singletons and the top ten take roughly an eighth. This material consisted of PBMCs, taken 15 days after the yellow fever booster vaccination. The TCR was taken from a man younger than 45 who received the YFV17D yellow fever vaccine. This rearrangement joins TRBV20-1 to TRBJ2-3, with a tentative D call TRBD2 (6 bases). Here the CDR3 reads CSAPREASAYTDTQYF. The CDR3 DNA sequence: TGCAGTGCTCCCAGGGAGGCTAGCGCGTACACAGATACGCAGTATTTT.